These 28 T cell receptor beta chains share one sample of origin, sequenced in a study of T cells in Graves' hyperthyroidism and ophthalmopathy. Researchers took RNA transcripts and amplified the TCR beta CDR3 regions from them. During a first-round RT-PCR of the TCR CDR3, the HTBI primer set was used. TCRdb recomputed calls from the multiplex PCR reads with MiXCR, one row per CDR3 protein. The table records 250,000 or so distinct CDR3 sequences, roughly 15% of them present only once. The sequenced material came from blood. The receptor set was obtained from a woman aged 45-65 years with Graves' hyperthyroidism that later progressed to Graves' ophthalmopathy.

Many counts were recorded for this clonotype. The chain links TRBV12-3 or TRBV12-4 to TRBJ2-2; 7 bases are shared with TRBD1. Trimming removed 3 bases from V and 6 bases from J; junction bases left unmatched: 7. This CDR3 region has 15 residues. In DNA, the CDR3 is TGTGCCAGCAGTTTGATGACAGGGCGGTCCGGGGAGCTGTTTTTT. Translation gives CASSLMTGRSGELFF.

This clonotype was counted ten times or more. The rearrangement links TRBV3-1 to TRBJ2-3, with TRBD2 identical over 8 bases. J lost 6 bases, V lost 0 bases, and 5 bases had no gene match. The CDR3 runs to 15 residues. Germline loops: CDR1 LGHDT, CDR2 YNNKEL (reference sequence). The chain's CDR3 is CASSQEAGVRDTQYF. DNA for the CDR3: TGTGCCAGCAGCCAAGAAGCGGGAGTCAGGGATACGCAGTATTTT.

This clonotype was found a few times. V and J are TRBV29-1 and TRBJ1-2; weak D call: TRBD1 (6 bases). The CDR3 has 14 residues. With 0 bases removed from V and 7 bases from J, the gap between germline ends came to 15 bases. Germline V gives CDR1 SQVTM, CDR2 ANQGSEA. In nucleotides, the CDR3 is TGCAGCGTTGAAGATTTGGGGGGCGGTTTTGGCTACACCTTC. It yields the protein CSVEDLGGGFGYTF.

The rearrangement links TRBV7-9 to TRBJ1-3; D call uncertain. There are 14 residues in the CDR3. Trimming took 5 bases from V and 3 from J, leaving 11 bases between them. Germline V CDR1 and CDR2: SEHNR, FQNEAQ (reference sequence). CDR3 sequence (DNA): TGTGCCAGCAGCCCGGGGATATATGGAAACACCATATATTTT. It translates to CASSPGIYGNTIYF.

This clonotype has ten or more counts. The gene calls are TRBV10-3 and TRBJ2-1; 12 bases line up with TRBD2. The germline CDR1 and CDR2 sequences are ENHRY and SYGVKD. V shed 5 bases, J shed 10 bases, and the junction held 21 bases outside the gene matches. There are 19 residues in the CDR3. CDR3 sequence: CAISPVNSGLAGYLGEQFF. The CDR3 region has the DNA TGTGCCATCAGTCCGGTAAACAGTGGACTAGCGGGATACCTTGGGGAGCAGTTCTTC.

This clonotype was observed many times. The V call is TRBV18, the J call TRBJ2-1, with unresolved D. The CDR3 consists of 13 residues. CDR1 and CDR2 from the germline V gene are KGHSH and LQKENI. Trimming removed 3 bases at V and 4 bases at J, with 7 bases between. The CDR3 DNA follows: TGTGCCAGCTCACCTGTGGTGTACAATGAGCAGTTCTTC. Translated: CASSPVVYNEQFF.

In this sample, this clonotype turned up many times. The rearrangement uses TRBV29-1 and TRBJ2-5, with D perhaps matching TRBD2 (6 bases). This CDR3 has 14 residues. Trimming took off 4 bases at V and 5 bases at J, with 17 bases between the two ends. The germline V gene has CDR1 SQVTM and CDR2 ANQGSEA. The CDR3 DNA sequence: TGCAGCGTTGTACCCGGGGGAGGTGGGGAGACCCAGTACTTC. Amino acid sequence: CSVVPGGGGETQYF.

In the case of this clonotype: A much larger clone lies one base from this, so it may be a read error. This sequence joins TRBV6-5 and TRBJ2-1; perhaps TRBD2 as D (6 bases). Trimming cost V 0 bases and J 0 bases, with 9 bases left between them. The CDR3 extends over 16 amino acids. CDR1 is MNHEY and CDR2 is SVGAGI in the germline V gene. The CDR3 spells CASSYSAGSSYNEQFF. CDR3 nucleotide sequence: TGTGCCAGCAGTTACTCGGCCGGGAGCTCCTACAATGAGCAGTTCTTC.

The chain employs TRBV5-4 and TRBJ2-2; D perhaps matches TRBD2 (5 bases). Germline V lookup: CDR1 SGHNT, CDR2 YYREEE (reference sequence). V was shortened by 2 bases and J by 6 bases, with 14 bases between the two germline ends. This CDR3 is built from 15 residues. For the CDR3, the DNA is TGTGCCAGCAGCTTTCGGACTTTCCTCCCCGGGGAGCTGTTTTTT. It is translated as CASSFRTFLPGELFF. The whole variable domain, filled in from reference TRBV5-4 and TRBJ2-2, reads ETGVTQSPTHLIKTRGQQVTLRCSSQSGHNTVSWYQQALGQGPQFIFQYYREEENGRGNFPPRFSGLQFPNYSSELNVNALELDDSALYLCASSFRTFLPGELFFGEGSRLTVL.

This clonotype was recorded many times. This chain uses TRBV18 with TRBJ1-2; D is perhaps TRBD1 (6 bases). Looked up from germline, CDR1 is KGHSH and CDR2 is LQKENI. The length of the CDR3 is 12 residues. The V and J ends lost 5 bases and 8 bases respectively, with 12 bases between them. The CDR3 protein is CASSSGAEGYTF. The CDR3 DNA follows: TGTGCCAGCTCATCAGGGGCCGAGGGCTACACCTTC.

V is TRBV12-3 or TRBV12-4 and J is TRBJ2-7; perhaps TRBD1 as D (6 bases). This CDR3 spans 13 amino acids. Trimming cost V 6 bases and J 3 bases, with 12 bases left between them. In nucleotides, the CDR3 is TGTGCCAGCAGACCCGGACAGCGCTACGAGCAGTACTTC. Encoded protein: CASRPGQRYEQYF.

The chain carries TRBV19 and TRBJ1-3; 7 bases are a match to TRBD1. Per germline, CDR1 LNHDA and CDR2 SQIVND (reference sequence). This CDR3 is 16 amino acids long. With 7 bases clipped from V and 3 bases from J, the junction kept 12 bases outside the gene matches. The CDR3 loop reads CASNQWGTDGGNTIYF. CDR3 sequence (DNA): TGTGCCAGTAATCAATGGGGGACAGACGGTGGAAACACCATATATTTT.

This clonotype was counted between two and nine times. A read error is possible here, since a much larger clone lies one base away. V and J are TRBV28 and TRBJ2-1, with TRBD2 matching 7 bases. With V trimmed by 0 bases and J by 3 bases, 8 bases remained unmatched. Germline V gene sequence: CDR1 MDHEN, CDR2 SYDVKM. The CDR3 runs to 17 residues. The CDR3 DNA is TGTGCCAGCAGTTTATGTAGCGGGCGACCCAACTACAATGAGCAGTTCTTC. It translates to CASSLCSGRPNYNEQFF.

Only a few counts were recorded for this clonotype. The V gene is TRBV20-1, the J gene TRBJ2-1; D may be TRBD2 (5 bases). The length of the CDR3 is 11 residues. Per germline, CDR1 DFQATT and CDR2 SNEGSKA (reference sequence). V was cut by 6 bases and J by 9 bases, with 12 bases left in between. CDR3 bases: TGCAGTGCGGGAAGCGGAGGTGAGCAGTTCTTC. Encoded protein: CSAGSGGEQFF.

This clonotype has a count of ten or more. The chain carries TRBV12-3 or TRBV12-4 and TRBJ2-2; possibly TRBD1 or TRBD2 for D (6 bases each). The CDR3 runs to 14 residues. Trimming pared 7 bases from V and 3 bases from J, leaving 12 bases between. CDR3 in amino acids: CASIRGLDTGELFF. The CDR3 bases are TGTGCCAGCATACGGGGGCTGGACACCGGGGAGCTGTTTTTT.

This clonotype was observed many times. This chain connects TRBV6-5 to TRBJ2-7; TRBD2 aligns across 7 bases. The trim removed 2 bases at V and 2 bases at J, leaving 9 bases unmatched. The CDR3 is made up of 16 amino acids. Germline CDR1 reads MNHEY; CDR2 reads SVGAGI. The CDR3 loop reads CASSYKSSGLPYEQYF. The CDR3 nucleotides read TGTGCCAGCAGTTACAAGTCTAGCGGTCTCCCCTACGAGCAGTACTTC.

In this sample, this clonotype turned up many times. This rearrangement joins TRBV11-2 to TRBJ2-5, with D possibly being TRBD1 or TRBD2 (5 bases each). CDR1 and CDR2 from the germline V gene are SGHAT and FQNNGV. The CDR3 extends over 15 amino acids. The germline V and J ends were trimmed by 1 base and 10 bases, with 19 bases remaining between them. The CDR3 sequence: CASSLGFGQRGDQYF. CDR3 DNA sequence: TGTGCCAGCAGCTTAGGTTTCGGACAACGAGGGGACCAGTACTTC.

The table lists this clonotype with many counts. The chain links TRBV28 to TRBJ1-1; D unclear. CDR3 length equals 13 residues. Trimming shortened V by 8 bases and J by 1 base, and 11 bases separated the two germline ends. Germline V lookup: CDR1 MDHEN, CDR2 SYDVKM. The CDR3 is CASERGRNTEAFF. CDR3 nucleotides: TGTGCCAGCGAAAGAGGACGGAACACTGAAGCTTTCTTT.

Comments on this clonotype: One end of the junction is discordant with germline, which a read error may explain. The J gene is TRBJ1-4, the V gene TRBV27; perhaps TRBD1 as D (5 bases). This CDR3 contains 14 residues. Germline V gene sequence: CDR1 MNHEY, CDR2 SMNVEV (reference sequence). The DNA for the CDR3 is TGTGCCAGCAGTTTTGCAGGGTTAAATGAAGAACTGTTTTTT. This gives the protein CASSFAGLNEELFF.

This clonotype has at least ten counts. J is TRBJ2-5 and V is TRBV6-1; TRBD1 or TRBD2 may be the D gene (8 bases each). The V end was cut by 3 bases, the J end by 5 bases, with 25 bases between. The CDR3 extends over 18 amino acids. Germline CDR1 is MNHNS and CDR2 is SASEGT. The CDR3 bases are TGTGCCAGCAGTGACCTGACAGGGGCGGGGGGAGTATCCGAGACCCAGTACTTC. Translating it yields CASSDLTGAGGVSETQYF.

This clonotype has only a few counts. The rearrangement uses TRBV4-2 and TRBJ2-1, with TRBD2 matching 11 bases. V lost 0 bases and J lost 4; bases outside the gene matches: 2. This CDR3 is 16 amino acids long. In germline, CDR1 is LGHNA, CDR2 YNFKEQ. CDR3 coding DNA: TGTGCCAGCAGCCAAGAAACTAGCGGGAGTTACAATGAGCAGTTCTTC. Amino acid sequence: CASSQETSGSYNEQFF.

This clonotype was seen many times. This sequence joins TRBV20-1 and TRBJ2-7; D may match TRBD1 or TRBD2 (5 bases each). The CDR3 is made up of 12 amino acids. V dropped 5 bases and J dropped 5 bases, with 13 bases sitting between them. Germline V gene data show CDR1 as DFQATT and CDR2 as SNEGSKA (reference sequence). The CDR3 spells CSAFRDGHEQYF. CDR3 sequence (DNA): TGCAGTGCTTTCCGGGACGGCCACGAGCAGTACTTC.

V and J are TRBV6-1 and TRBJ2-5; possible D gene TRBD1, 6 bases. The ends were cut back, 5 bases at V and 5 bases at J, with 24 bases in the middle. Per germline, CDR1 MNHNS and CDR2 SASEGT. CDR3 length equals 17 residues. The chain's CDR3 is CASSLRDLRGNRETQYF. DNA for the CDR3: TGTGCCAGCAGTCTCCGGGACCTCAGGGGTAATAGGGAGACCCAGTACTTC.

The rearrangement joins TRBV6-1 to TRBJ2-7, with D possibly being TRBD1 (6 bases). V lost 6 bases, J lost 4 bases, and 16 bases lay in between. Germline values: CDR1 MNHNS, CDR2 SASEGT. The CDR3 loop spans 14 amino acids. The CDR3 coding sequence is TGTGCCAGCAGAACGACAGGACCTGGGTACGAGCAGTACTTC. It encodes CASRTTGPGYEQYF.

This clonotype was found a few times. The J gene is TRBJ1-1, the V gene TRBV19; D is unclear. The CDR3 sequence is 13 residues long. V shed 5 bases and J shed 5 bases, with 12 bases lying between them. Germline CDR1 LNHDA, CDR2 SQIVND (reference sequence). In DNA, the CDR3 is TGTGCCAGTAGTTTAGGTCCGGCAACTGAAGCTTTCTTT. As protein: CASSLGPATEAFF.

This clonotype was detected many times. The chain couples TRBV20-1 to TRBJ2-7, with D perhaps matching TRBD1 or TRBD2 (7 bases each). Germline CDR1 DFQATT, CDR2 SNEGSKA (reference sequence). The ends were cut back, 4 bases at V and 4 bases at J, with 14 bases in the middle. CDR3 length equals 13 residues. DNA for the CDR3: TGCAGTGCTACGGGAGGCAGGGGGTACGAGCAGTACTTC. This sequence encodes CSATGGRGYEQYF.

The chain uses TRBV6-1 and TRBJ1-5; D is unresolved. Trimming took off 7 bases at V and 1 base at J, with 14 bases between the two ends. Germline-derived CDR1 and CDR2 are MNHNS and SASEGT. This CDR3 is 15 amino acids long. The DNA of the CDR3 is TGTGCCAGCATCCGGACCGGGCCGAGCAATCAGCCCCAGCATTTT. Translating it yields CASIRTGPSNQPQHF.

The CDR3 reads CSANGQAEQYF. Here the CDR3 DNA reads TGCAGTGCAAACGGACAGGCCGAGCAGTACTTC. This chain connects TRBV20-1 to TRBJ2-7, with TRBD1 matching over 7 bases. V lost 6 bases, J lost 6 bases, and 5 bases stayed unmatched. There are 11 residues in the CDR3. Germline-derived CDR1 and CDR2 are DFQATT and SNEGSKA (reference sequence).